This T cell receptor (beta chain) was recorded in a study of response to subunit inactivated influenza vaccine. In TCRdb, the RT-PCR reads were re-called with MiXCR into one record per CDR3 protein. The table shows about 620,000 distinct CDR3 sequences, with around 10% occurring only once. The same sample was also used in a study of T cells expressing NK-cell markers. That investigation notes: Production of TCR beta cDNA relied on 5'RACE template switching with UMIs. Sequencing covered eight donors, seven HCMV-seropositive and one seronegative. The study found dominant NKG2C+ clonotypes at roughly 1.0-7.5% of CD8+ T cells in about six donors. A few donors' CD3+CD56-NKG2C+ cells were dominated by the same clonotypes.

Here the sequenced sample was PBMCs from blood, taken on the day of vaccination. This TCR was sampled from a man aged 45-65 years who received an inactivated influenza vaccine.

The CDR3 here is CASSPTVTNTGELFF. In DNA form, the CDR3 reads TGTGCCAGCAGCCCCACAGTTACGAACACCGGGGAGCTGTTTTTT. The chain has TRBV9 and TRBJ2-2; D not resolved. Trimming stripped 4 bases from V and 0 bases from J, with 10 bases between. The length of the CDR3 is 15 residues. Germline V lookup: CDR1 SGDLS, CDR2 YYNGEE.